The 5 T cell receptor beta chains presented below share a single source sample, sequenced in a study of OX40 agonist ivuxolimab in advanced cancers. Sequenced by immunoSEQ multiplex PCR; TCRdb stores in-frame clones only, minus some. Of some 39,000 clones in the sample, nearly 90% were seen once. The sample consisted of CD4+ or CD8+ T cells sorted from blood, taken in a trial of the OX40 agonist ivuxolimab. Source of these receptors: an adult with an advanced solid tumor such as melanoma, head and neck, liver or kidney cancer.

The rearrangement joins TRBV19 to TRBJ2-2; 8 nucleotides line up with TRBD2. The junction had 6 bases not matched to a gene; V was cut back by 5 bases and J by 1 base. From germline, CDR1 is LNHDA and CDR2 SQIVND (reference sequence). The CDR3 is 16 residues long. This chain's CDR3 is CASSLTSGLNTGELFF. The CDR3 DNA is TGTGCCAGTAGTCTTACTAGCGGCTTGAACACCGGGGAGCTGTTTTTT.

The J gene is TRBJ1-5, the V gene TRBV30; TRBD1 is a possible D gene (5 bases). This CDR3 is 18 amino acids long. Germline CDR1 reads GTSNPN; CDR2 reads SVGIG (reference sequence). V lost 0 bases and J lost 5, with 23 bases in between. CDR3 loop: CAWSVRAMARRGDQPQHF. The DNA of the CDR3 is TGTGCCTGGAGTGTAAGGGCTATGGCGCGGAGGGGCGATCAGCCCCAGCATTTT.

This clone was found a few times. J is TRBJ2-7 and V is TRBV19, with 7 bases matching TRBD2. J was trimmed by 2 bases and V by 5 bases; bases with no gene match: 12. The CDR3 is 16 residues long. Per germline, CDR1 LNHDA and CDR2 SQIVND (reference sequence). The CDR3 DNA reads as TGTGCCAGTAGTGCAGGGTCGGCGGGAGAAGCCTACGAGCAGTACTTC. Translation: CASSAGSAGEAYEQYF.

V gene TRBV5-1 combines with J gene TRBJ1-4; unclear D gene. Germline assignment: CDR1 SGHRS and CDR2 YFSETQ. CDR3 length equals 15 residues. Trimming removed 0 bases from V and 7 bases from J, with 13 bases in between. CDR3 region: CASSLEGSSGEKLFF. The DNA of the CDR3 is TGCGCCAGCAGCTTGGAGGGCAGCTCCGGTGAAAAACTGTTTTTT.

This sequence joins TRBV4-1 and TRBJ2-7; D assignment may be TRBD1 or TRBD2 (5 bases each). CDR3 length: 19 amino acids. CDR1 and CDR2 (germline): MGHRA, YSYEKL. The ends were cut back, 3 bases at V and 3 bases at J, with 27 bases in the middle. The CDR3 DNA follows: TGCGCCAGCAGCCACCCCATACGAGGGGCCAACCATGTAATCTACGAGCAGTACTTC. Encoded protein: CASSHPIRGANHVIYEQYF.